This T cell receptor beta chain was observed in a study of T cell responses to AZD1222 COVID-19 vaccine. Turning to this clone: Its antigen is unidentified.

V was pared by 2 bases and J by 7 bases, with 3 bases of the junction left unmatched. CDR3 length equals 15 residues. Germline CDR1 is SGDLS and CDR2 is YYNGEE. Here immunoSEQ multiplex PCR was the method, and the copy in TCRdb shows in-frame clones only, minus some. This table has 120,000 or so clones, roughly 93% appearing once. Study results and limitations: The study identified only 6 or 7 AZD1222 recipients as seropositive at baseline. There were mostly white British donors and more females than males, and clonal diversity was possibly underestimated. Increased Spike-specific TCR breadth and depth were observed after two AZD1222 doses. Spike was spanned by vaccine-associated CD4 TCRs, which were dominant at 160-218 and 743-854.

This material consisted of peripheral blood, taken on day 0 of AZD1222 vaccination. The receptor's source is an adult in good health. The V gene is TRBV9, the J gene TRBJ1-4, with 12 bases that match TRBD1. The CDR3 loop is CASSVGQGAIEKLFF. The CDR3 nucleotides read TGTGCCAGCAGCGTGGGACAGGGGGCGATTGAAAAACTGTTTTTT.